This T cell receptor beta chain was captured by sequencing in a study of control samples from healthy donors and cancer patients. This CDR3 spans 15 amino acids. J gave up 7 bases and V 3 bases, and 6 bases lay outside the gene matches. CDR1 KGHDR and CDR2 SFDVKD come from the germline V gene. Profiling relied on immunoSEQ multiplex PCR, and the TCRdb table lists in-frame clones only, not all of them. The sample records 150,000 to 200,000 clones, around 93% being singletons. About this clone: The same CDR3 also results from other DNA sequences found in this sample.

The sample was blood. The receptor comes from a man between 18 and 29 years old in good health. V is TRBV24-1 and J is TRBJ2-1; 9 bases are a match to TRBD1. The CDR3 spells CATSDPGQGRNEQFF. The CDR3 nucleotides read TGTGCCACCAGTGATCCCGGACAGGGGAGGAATGAGCAGTTCTTC.